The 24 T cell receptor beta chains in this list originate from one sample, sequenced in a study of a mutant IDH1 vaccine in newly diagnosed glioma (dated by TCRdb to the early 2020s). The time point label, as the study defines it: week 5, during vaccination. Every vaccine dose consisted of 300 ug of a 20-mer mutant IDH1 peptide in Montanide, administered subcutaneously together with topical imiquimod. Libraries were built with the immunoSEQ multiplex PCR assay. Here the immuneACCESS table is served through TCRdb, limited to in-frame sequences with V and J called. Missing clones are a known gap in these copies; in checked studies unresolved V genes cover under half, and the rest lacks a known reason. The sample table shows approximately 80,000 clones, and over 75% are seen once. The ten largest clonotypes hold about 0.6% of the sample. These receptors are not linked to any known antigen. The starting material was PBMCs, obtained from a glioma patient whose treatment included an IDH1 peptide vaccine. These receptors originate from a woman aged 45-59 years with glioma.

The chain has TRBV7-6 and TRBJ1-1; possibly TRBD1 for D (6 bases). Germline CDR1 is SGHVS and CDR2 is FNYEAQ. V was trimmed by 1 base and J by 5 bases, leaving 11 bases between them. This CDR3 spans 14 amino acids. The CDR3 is CASSLGGGYTEAFF. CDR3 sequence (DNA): TGTGCCAGCAGCTTAGGAGGGGGGTATACTGAAGCTTTCTTT.

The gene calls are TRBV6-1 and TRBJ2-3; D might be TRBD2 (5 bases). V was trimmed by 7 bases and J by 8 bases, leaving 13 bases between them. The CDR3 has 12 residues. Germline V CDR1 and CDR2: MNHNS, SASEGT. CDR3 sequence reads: CASTIPGFTQYF. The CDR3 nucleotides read TGTGCCAGCACTATCCCGGGGTTTACGCAGTATTTT.

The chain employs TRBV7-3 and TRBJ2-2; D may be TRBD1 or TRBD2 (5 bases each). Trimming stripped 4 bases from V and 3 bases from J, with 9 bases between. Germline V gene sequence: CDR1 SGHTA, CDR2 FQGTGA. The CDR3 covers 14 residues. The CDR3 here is CASSSGTYTGELFF. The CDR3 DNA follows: TGTGCCAGCAGCTCTGGGACGTACACCGGGGAGCTGTTTTTT.

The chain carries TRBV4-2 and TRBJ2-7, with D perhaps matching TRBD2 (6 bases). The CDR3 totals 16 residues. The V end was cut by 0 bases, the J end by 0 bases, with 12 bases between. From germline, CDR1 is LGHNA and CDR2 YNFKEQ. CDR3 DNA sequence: TGTGCCAGCAGCCAAGATTGGGGGGAATCCTCCTACGAGCAGTACTTC. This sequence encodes CASSQDWGESSYEQYF.

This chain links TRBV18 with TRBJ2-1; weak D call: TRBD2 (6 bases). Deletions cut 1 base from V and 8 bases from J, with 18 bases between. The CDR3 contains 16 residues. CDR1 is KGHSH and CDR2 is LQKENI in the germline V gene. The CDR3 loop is CASSPQGTSPSYEQFF. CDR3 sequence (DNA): TGTGCCAGCTCACCACAGGGAACTAGCCCCTCTTATGAGCAGTTCTTC.

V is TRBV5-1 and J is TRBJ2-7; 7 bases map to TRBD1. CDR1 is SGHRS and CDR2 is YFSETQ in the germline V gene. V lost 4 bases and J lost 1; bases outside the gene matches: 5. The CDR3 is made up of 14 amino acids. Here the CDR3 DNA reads TGCGCCAGCAGCCTAAGACAGGGTTCCTACGAGCAGTACTTC. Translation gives CASSLRQGSYEQYF.

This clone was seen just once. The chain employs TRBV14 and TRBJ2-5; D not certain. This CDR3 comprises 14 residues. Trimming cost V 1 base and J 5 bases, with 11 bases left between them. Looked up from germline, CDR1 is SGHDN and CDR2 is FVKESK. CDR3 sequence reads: CASSQGGLGETQYF. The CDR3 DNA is TGTGCCAGCAGCCAAGGAGGCCTAGGGGAGACCCAGTACTTC.

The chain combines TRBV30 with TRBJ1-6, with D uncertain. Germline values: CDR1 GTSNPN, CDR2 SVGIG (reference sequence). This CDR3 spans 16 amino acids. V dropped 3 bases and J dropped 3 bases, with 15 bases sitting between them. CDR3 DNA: TGTGCCTGGAGCCTAGGTCCCCAGATCTATAATTCACCCCTCCACTTT. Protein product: CAWSLGPQIYNSPLHF.

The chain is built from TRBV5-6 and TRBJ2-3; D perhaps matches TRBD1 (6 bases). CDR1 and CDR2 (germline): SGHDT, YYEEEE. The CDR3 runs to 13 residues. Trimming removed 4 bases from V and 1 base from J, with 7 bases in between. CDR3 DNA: TGTGCCAGCAGCCGGACAGGCACAGATACGCAGTATTTT. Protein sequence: CASSRTGTDTQYF.

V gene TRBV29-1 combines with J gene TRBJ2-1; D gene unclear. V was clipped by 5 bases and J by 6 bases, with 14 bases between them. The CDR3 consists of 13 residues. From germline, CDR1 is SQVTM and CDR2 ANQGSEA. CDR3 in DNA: TGCAGCGTTTTCCTTCCATCCGCCAATGAGCAGTTCTTC. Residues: CSVFLPSANEQFF.

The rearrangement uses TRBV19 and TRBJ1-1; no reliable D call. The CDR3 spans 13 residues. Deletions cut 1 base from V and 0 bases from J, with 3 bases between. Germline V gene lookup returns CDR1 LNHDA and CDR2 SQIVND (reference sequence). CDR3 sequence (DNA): TGTGCCAGTAGTATAGTTGTGAACACTGAAGCTTTCTTT. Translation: CASSIVVNTEAFF.

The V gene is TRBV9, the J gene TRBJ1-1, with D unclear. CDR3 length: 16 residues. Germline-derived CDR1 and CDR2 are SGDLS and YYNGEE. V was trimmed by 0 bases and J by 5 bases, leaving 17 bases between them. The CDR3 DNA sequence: TGTGCCAGCAGCGTAGGAGGAGAGGCCGCGAATACTGAAGCTTTCTTT. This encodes CASSVGGEAANTEAFF. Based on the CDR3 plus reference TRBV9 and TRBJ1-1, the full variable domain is DSGVTQTPKHLITATGQRVTLRCSPRSGDLSVYWYQQSLDQGLQFLIQYYNGEERAKGNILERFSAQQFPDLHSELNLSSLELGDSALYFCASSVGGEAANTEAFFGQGTRLTVV.

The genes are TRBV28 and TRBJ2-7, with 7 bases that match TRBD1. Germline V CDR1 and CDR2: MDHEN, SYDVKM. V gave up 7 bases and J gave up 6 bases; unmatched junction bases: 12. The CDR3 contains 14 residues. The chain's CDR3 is CASTAPRTGFEQYF. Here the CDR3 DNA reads TGTGCCAGCACCGCTCCTAGGACAGGATTCGAGCAGTACTTC.

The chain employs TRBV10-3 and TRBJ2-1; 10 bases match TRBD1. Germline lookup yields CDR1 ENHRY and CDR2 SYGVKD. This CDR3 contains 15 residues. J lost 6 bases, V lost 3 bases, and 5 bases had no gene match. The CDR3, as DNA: TGTGCCATCAGTGACCCGGGACAGGGGACCAATGAGCAGTTCTTC. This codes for CAISDPGQGTNEQFF.

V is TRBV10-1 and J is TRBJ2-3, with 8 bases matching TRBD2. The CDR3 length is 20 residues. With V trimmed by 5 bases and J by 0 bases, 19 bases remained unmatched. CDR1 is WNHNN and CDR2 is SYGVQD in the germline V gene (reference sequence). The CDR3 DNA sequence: TGCGCCAGCAGTCCAGCGGGAGTAGCGAGTAGTAAAACTAGCACAGATACGCAGTATTTT. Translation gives CASSPAGVASSKTSTDTQYF.

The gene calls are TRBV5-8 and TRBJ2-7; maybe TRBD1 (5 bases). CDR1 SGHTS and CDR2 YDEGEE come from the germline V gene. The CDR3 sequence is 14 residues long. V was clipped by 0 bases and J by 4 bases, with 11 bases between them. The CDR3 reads CASSLEGQFYEQYF. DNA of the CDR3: TGTGCCAGCAGCTTGGAGGGGCAGTTTTACGAGCAGTACTTC.

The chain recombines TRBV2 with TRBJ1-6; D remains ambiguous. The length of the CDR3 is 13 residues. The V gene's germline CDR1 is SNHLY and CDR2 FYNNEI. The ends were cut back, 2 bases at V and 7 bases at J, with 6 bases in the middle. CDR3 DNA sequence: TGTGCCAGCAGTGAACTTCTGAATTCACCCCTCCACTTT. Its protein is CASSELLNSPLHF.

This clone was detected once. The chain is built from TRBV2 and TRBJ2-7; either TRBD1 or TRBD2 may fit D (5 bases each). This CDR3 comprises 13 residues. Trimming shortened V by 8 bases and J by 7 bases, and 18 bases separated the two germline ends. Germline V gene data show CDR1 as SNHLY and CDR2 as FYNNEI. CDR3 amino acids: CASSGTPRGEQYF. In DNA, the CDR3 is TGTGCCAGCTCCGGGACCCCCCGCGGGGAGCAGTACTTC.

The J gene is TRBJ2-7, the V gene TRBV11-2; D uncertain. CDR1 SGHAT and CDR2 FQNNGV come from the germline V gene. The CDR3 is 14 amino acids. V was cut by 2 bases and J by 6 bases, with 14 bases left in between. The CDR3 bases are TGTGCCAGCAGCTTAATTGTGGGAATCTCCGAGCAGTACTTC. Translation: CASSLIVGISEQYF.

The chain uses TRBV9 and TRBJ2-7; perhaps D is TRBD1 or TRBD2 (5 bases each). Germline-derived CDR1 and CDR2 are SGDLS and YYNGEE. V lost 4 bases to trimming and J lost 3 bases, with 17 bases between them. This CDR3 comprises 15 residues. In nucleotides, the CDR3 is TGTGCCAGCAGCATCTTGCCGGGACGGAGCTACGAGCAGTACTTC. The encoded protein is CASSILPGRSYEQYF.

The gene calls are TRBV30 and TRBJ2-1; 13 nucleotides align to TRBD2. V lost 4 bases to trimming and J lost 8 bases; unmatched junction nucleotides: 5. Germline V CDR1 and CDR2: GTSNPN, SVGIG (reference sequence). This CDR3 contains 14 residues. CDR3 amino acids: CAWNGLAGVYEQFF. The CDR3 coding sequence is TGTGCCTGGAACGGACTAGCGGGAGTTTATGAGCAGTTCTTC.

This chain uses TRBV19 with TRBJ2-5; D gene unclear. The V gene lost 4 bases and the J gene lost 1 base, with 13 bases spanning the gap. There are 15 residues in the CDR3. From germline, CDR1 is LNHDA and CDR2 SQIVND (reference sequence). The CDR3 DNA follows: TGTGCCAGTAGTAGGGGTAGCCGAACCCAAGAGACCCAGTACTTC. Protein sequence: CASSRGSRTQETQYF.

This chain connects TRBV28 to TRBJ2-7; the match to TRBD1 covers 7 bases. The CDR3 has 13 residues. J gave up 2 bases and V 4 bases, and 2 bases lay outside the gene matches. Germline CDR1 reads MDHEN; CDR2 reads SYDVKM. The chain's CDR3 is CASSWDSAYEQYF. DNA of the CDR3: TGTGCCAGCAGTTGGGACAGCGCCTACGAGCAGTACTTC.

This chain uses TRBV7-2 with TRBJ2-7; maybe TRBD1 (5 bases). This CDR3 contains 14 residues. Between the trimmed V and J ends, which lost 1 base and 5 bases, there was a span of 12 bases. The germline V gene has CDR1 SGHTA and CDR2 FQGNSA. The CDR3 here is CASSLVATADEQYF. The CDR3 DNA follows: TGTGCCAGCAGCTTAGTTGCGACAGCCGACGAGCAGTACTTC.